This TCR beta chain was observed in a study of shared clonotypes between healthy human individuals. Study context: Each donor contributed plates that comprised three CD4 naive, three CD4 memory, two CD8 naive and one CD8 memory.

Using immunoSEQ multiplex PCR, the repertoire was profiled, and TCRdb retains in-frame clones only, with some absent. The data show a few hundred thousand clones, around 87% seen once. Study results and limitations: The sharing of 4.5% to 5.5% of naive CD4 clonotypes was seen across a handful of donors. A reduction in generation probabilities was seen for non-shared clonotypes relative to those shared by all four donors.

V lost 5 bases and J 4 bases, leaving 11 bases between the germline ends. This CDR3 contains 13 residues. The V gene's germline CDR1 is SEHNR and CDR2 FQNEAQ (reference sequence). Concerning this clone itself: Its antigen is not known.

Adult donors, all healthy and HIV-negative, had no recent acute infections or vaccinations. The V gene is TRBV7-9, the J gene TRBJ1-1, with D unclear. Sequenced input: memory CD8+ T cells sorted from blood. The subset: CD45RO+ cells pooled with CCR7-negative TemRA cells. The source is a man in his late teens or twenties in good health. CDR3 in amino acids: CASSLGRLTEAFF. The DNA of the CDR3 is TGTGCCAGCAGCCTTGGACGGCTCACTGAAGCTTTCTTT.